The rows below give T cell receptor beta chains drawn from one sample of a study of human thymus T cells. Data came from immunoSEQ multiplex PCR; TCRdb stores just in-frame clones and leaves some out. The profile shows about 78,000 clones, just over 95% of them singletons. Source material: thymus tissue. All receptors come from a boy younger than two with a congenital heart defect but otherwise immunologically healthy. Both conserved end residues are part of each CDR3. D genes are given only for firm matches. Clone size, where shown, is once, few, many, or a class for clones that have expanded.

j_gene,abundance,d_gene,v_gene,CDR3nt,CDR3aa
TRBJ2-4,-,-,TRBV10-1,TGCGCCAGCAGGGGCGAAAATGGCATTCAGTACTTC,CASRGENGIQYF
TRBJ1-5,-,-,TRBV19,TGTGCCAGTAGTTTGTCCGGTAATAGCAATCAGCCCCAGCATTTT,CASSLSGNSNQPQHF
TRBJ2-6,-,-,TRBV14,TGTGCCAGCAGCCCACCCAACGGGGTGGACCGTAGCTCTGGGGCCAACGTCCTGACTTTC,CASSPPNGVDRSSGANVLTF
TRBJ1-5,-,TRBD1,TRBV28,TGTGCCAGCAGTTTAAGAGCCGGGACAGGGGGCGTCAATCAGCCCCAGCATTTT,CASSLRAGTGGVNQPQHF
TRBJ2-7,-,-,TRBV5-4,TGTGCCAGCAGCTTGTGGCGAGGTTTCAAGCAGTACTTC,CASSLWRGFKQYF
TRBJ2-3,-,-,TRBV28,TGTGCCAACCCTTCTAGGGGACGGGTGTACACAGATACGCAGTATTTT,CANPSRGRVYTDTQYF
TRBJ2-3,-,TRBD2,TRBV10-2,TGCGCCAGCCGTGAGAAGGGCCGGACTAGCGGGAGCACAGATACGCAGTATTTT,CASREKGRTSGSTDTQYF
TRBJ2-1,-,TRBD2,TRBV6-1,TGTGCCGCACTTACGGGAGGGCCCTGCAATGAGCAGTTCTTC,CAALTGGPCNEQFF
TRBJ2-7,-,-,TRBV25-1,TGTGCCAGCAGTGAAGGCGGGAAATACGAGCAGTACTTC,CASSEGGKYEQYF
TRBJ1-2,-,TRBD1,TRBV7-9,TGTGCCAGCAGCCTCCGGGACAGGGGGCCGCTCTATGGCTACACCTTC,CASSLRDRGPLYGYTF
TRBJ2-1,-,-,TRBV28,TGTGCCAGCAGAGTGAATACTGGGGGAAGTGAGCAGTTCTTC,CASRVNTGGSEQFF
TRBJ1-2,once,-,TRBV7-2,TGTGCCAGCAGCTTTAAGGGTTCGAACTATGGCTACACCTTC,CASSFKGSNYGYTF
TRBJ1-1,-,-,TRBV4-1,TGCGCCAGCAGCCAAGATAGGCTGAACACTGAAGCTTTCTTT,CASSQDRLNTEAFF
TRBJ2-3,-,-,TRBV7-3,TGTGCCAGCAGCCCCCTAGGGGGGGGGACTCCAGATACGCAGTATTTT,CASSPLGGGTPDTQYF
TRBJ2-2,-,TRBD2,TRBV19,TGTGCCAGTAGTGGGCCGGGACTAGGGGGTCGGACCGGGGAGCTGTTTTTT,CASSGPGLGGRTGELFF
TRBJ2-7,-,-,TRBV4-3,TGCGCCAGCAGCCAAGATCCAAGGGGGGGGGCGCAGTACGAGCAGTACTTC,CASSQDPRGGAQYEQYF
TRBJ2-5,-,TRBD2,TRBV5-1,TGCGCCAGCAGCTTGGGTCTAGCGGAGGGGGAGACCCAGTACTTC,CASSLGLAEGETQYF
TRBJ2-5,-,TRBD1,TRBV4-3,TGCGCCAGCAGCCAAGGGTCAGGGGGCTGGGAGCAAGAGACCCAGTACTTC,CASSQGSGGWEQETQYF
TRBJ1-2,-,-,TRBV13,TGTGCCAGCGCCATTAAAGCGGGGTCTTCTGGCTACACCTTC,CASAIKAGSSGYTF
TRBJ1-1,few,TRBD1,TRBV11-2,TGTGCCAGCAGCTTCGGGGACAGAATTCCCCTGAACACTGAAGCTTTCTTT,CASSFGDRIPLNTEAFF
TRBJ1-1,-,-,TRBV5-4,TGTGCCAGCAGCTTGGCCCTACGGGGACCCAGTAGGGACACTGAAGCTTTCTTT,CASSLALRGPSRDTEAFF
TRBJ2-3,-,TRBD2,TRBV7-9,TGTGCCAGCAGTCCTAGCGGGCCCCACACAGATACGCAGTATTTT,CASSPSGPHTDTQYF